The rows below give T cell receptor beta chains drawn from one sample of a study of shared T cell receptors in the human thymus. Some clones are missing from TCRdb's copy, which holds only in-frame ones; the method was immunoSEQ multiplex PCR. The repertoire holds about 710,000 clones, with over 75% as singletons. Separately, the same data were catalogued under a study of human thymus T cells.

Material: thymocytes. The receptors originated from a boy under two years old with a congenital heart defect. CDR3s include the opening cysteine and the closing phenylalanine or tryptophan. The D gene is left open where the match is weak. Clone size is shown for a subset of rows, as once, few, many or a class of expanded clone.

V gene	J gene	D gene	clone size	CDR3 protein	CDR3 DNA
TRBV5-5	TRBJ1-6	-	-	CASSFSWESDSPLHF	TGTGCCAGCAGCTTCAGTTGGGAGTCCGATTCACCCCTCCACTTT
TRBV11-3	TRBJ2-3	-	-	CASSPGRDTQYF	TGTGCCAGCAGCCCTGGGAGGGATACGCAGTATTTT
TRBV2	TRBJ1-1	-	-	CASRDGVRNTEAFF	TGTGCCAGCAGGGACGGGGTTAGGAACACTGAAGCTTTCTTT
TRBV6-1	TRBJ2-7	-	-	CASSERIGRQVGSYEQYF	TGTGCCAGCAGTGAACGTATAGGGAGGCAGGTTGGCTCCTACGAGCAGTACTTC
TRBV13	TRBJ2-1	TRBD2	-	CASSLDYLAGGPGEQFF	TGTGCCAGCAGCTTAGATTACCTAGCGGGAGGGCCGGGTGAGCAGTTCTTC
TRBV2	TRBJ2-7	-	-	CASSTTVGGVIYEQYF	TGTGCCAGCAGCACTACGGTGGGCGGGGTAATCTACGAGCAGTACTTC
TRBV5-6	TRBJ2-7	TRBD1	-	CASSLVGDRVTYEQYF	TGTGCCAGCAGCTTGGTAGGTGACAGGGTAACCTACGAGCAGTACTTC
TRBV5-6	TRBJ2-7	-	-	CASSKDRHSYEQYF	TGTGCCAGCAGCAAGGACAGACACAGCTACGAGCAGTACTTC
TRBV9	TRBJ2-5	-	-	CASSVAEGGGLGETQYF	TGTGCCAGCAGCGTAGCTGAGGGGGGGGGCCTCGGAGAGACCCAGTACTTC
TRBV10-2	TRBJ1-5	-	once	CASSKKDRGNSQPQHF	TGCGCCAGCAGCAAAAAGGACAGAGGGAATAGTCAGCCCCAGCATTTT
TRBV27	TRBJ2-7	TRBD1	-	CASSTKYRDRGLYEQYF	TGTGCCAGCAGTACAAAATACCGGGACAGGGGGCTCTACGAGCAGTACTTC
TRBV5-1	TRBJ2-5	TRBD2	-	CASSLGGERLAGGQETQYF	TGCGCCAGCAGCTTGGGCGGTGAACGACTAGCGGGGGGCCAAGAGACCCAGTACTTC
TRBV10-2	TRBJ1-1	-	-	CASIRTVPQRRDTEAFF	TGCGCCAGCATAAGGACAGTTCCACAAAGACGGGACACTGAAGCTTTCTTT
TRBV27	TRBJ1-2	-	once	CASSPGPGGLIYGYTF	TGTGCCAGCAGTCCGGGGCCGGGAGGATTGATCTATGGCTACACCTTC
TRBV7-2	TRBJ1-4	-	-	CASSLGRVLIEKLFF	TGTGCCAGCAGCTTAGGGCGGGTCCTAATCGAAAAACTGTTTTTT
TRBV6-1	TRBJ2-7	-	once	CASTPAPSYEQYF	TGTGCCAGTACCCCCGCCCCTTCCTACGAGCAGTACTTC
TRBV11-2	TRBJ2-2	-	-	CASSSGRRMDGELFF	TGTGCCAGCAGCTCAGGACGGAGGATGGACGGGGAGCTGTTTTTT
TRBV4-1	TRBJ1-6	-	-	CASSHIDIKNSPLHF	TGCGCCAGCAGCCATATCGACATCAAGAATTCACCCCTCCACTTT
TRBV14	TRBJ2-7	-	-	CASSQGGKYEQYF	TGTGCCAGCAGCCAAGGGGGCAAGTACGAGCAGTACTTC
TRBV28	TRBJ2-7	-	-	CASSAQRYEQYF	TGTGCCAGCAGCGCACAGAGATACGAGCAGTACTTC
TRBV9	TRBJ2-2	-	-	CASSVGGNTGELFF	TGTGCCAGCAGCGTAGGAGGCAACACCGGGGAGCTGTTTTTT
TRBV5-1	TRBJ2-4	TRBD1	-	CASSLDGQGPSNIQYF	TGCGCCAGCAGCTTGGATGGACAGGGGCCATCAAACATTCAGTACTTC
TRBV14	TRBJ2-1	TRBD1	-	CASTPPGQGDEQFF	TGTGCCAGCACCCCGCCAGGACAGGGCGATGAGCAGTTCTTC
TRBV10-1	TRBJ2-7	TRBD1	-	CASRRTGPSSYEQYF	TGCGCCAGCAGAAGGACAGGTCCGAGCTCCTACGAGCAGTACTTC
TRBV27	TRBJ2-7	-	-	CASRSNRDGYEQYF	TGTGCCAGCAGGTCTAACAGGGATGGCTACGAGCAGTACTTC
TRBV5-4	TRBJ2-7	TRBD2	-	CASSLSGRGSYEQYF	TGTGCCAGCAGCTTAAGCGGGAGGGGCTCCTACGAGCAGTACTTC
TRBV6-5	TRBJ1-2	TRBD1	-	CAIRGGPYGYTF	TGTGCCATCAGGGGGGGGCCCTATGGCTACACCTTC
TRBV10-2	TRBJ1-1	-	-	CARGRGRNTEAFF	TGCGCCAGGGGGCGGGGGCGGAACACTGAAGCTTTCTTT
TRBV7-8	TRBJ2-2	TRBD2	-	CASSYTLTSGPNTGELFF	TGTGCCAGCAGCTACACCCTAACTAGCGGACCGAACACCGGGGAGCTGTTTTTT
TRBV18	TRBJ2-3	TRBD1	-	CASSGTGHLHSTDTQYF	TGTGCCAGCTCTGGGACAGGCCATCTACATAGCACAGATACGCAGTATTTT
TRBV7-8	TRBJ2-1	-	once	CASSNTSRGWDEQFF	TGTGCCAGCAGCAATACTAGCAGGGGGTGGGATGAGCAGTTCTTC